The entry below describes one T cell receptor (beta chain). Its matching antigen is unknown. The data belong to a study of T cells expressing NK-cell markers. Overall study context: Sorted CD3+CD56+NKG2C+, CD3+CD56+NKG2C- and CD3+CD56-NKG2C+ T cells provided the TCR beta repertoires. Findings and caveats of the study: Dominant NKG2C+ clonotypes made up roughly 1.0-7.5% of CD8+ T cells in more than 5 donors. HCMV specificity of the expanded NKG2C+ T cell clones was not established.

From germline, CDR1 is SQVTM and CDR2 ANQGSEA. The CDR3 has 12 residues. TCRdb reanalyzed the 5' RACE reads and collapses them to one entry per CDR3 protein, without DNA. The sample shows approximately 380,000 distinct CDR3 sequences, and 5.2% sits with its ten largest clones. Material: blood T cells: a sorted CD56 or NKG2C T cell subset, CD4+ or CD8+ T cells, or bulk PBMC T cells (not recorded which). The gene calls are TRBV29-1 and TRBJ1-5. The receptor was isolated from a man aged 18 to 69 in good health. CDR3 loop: CSVKTGQQPQHF. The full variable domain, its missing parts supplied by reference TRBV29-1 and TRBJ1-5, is SAVISQKPSRDICQRGTSLTIQCQVDSQVTMMFWYRQQPGQSLTLIATANQGSEATYESGFVIDKFPISRPNLTFSTLTVSNMSPEDSSIYLCSVKTGQQPQHFGDGTRLSIL.